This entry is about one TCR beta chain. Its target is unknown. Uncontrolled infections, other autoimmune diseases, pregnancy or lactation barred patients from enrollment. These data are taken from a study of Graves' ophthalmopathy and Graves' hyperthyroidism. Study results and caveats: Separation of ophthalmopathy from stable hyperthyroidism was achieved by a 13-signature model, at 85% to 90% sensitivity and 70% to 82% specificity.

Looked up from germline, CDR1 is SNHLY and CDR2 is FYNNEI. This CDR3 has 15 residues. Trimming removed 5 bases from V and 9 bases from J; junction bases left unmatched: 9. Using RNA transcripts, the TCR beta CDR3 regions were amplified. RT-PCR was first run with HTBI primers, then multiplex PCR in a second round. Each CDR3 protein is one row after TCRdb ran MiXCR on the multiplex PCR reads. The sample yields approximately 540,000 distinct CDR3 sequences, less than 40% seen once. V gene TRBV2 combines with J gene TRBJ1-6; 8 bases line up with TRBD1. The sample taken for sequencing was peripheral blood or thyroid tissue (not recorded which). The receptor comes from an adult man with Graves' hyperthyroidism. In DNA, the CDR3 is TGTGCCAGCAGTACAAACCGGGACAGGAGTTCACCCCTCCACTTT. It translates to CASSTNRDRSSPLHF.